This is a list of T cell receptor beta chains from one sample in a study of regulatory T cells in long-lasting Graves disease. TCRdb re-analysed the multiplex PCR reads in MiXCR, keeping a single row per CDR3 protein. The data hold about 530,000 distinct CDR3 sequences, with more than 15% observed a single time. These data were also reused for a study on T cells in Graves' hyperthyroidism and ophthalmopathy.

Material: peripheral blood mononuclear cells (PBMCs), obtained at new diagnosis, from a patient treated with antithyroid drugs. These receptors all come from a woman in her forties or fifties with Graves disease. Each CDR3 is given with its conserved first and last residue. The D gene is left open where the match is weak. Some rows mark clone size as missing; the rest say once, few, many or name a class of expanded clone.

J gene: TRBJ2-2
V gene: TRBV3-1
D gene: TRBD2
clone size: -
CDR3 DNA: TGTGCCAGCAGCCAAGATAGTAGCGGGGGCAACACCGGGGAGCTGTTTTTT
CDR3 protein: CASSQDSSGGNTGELFF

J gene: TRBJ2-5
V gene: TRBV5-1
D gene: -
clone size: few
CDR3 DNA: TGCGCCAGCAGCTTGGAAGGCAGGGGAGGGGAGACCCAGTACTTC
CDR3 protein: CASSLEGRGGETQYF

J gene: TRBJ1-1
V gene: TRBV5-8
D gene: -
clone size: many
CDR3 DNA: TGTGCCAGCAGCTTTTTGTGGAGTAACACTGAAGCTTTCTTT
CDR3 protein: CASSFLWSNTEAFF

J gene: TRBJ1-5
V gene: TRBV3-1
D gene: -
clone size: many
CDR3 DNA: TGTGCCAGCAGCCAAGATATTTCAGAGAATCAGCCCCAGCATTTT
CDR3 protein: CASSQDISENQPQHF

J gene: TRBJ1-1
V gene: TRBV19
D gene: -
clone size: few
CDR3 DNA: TGTGCCAGTTTTGGGTTAACTGAAGCTTTCTTT
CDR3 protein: CASFGLTEAFF

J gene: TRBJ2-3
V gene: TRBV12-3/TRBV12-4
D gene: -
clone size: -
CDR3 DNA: TGTGCCAGTAGTATGTCGGATGCAGATACGCAGTATTTT
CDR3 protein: CASSMSDADTQYF

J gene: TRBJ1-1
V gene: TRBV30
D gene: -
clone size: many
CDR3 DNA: TGTGCCTGGAGTGTTTTTACGGCCACTGAAGCTTTCTTT
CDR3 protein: CAWSVFTATEAFF

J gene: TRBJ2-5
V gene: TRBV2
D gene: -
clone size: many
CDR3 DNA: TGTGCCAGCAGTGCCGATTCCCCTCTTTTTGTGGAGACCCAGTACTTC
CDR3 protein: CASSADSPLFVETQYF

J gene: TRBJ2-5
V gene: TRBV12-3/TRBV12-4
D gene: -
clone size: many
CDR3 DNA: TGTGCCAGCAGTTTGTTCGGGTCGAGGGAGACCCAGTACTTC
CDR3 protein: CASSLFGSRETQYF

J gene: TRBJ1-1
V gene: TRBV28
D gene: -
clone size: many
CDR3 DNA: TGTGCCGGGAGTACCATGAACACTGAAGCTTTCTTT
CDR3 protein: CAGSTMNTEAFF

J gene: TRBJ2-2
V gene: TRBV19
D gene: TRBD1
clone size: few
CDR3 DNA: TGTGCCAGTAGGTCTACAGGGGGCACCGGGGAGCTGTTTTTT
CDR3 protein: CASRSTGGTGELFF

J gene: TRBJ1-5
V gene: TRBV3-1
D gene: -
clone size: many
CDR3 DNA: TGTGCCAGCAGCCGGAACAATCAGCCCCAGCATTTT
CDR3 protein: CASSRNNQPQHF

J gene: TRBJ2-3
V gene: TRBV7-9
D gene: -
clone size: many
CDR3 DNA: TGTGCCAGCAGCTTAGCAGGCGAGGGTACGCAGTATTTT
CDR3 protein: CASSLAGEGTQYF

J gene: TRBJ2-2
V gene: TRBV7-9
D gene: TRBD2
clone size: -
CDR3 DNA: TGTGCCAGCAGCCTTGGACTAGCGGGGGAAGCCGGGGAGCTGTTTTTT
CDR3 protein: CASSLGLAGEAGELFF

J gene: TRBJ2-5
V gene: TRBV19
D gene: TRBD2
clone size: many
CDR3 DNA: TGTGCCAGTAGTCCGACCGGGACTAGAACAGAGACCCAGTACTTC
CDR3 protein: CASSPTGTRTETQYF

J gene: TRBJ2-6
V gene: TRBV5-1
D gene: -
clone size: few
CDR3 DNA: TGCGCCAGCAGCTTGAACCCACAGGGTTTTGGGGCCAACGTCCTGACTTTC
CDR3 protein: CASSLNPQGFGANVLTF

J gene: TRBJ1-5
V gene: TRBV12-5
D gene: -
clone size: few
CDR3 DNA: TGTGCTAGTGGTTGGGAACTGCAGGAATATAGCAATCAGCCCCAGCATTTT
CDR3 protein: CASGWELQEYSNQPQHF

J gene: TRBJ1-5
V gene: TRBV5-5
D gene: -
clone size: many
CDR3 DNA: TGTGCCAGCAGGCTCCGGGACGGGAATCAGCCCCAGCATTTT
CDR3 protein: CASRLRDGNQPQHF

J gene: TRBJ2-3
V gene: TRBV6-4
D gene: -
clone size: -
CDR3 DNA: TGTGCCAGCAGTGACGCTAACGAGGGCACAGATACGCAGTATTTT
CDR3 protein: CASSDANEGTDTQYF

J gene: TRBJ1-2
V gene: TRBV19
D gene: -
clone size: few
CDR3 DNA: TGTGCCAGTAGTATGGAGGCCCGAGGCTATGGCTACACCTTC
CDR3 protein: CASSMEARGYGYTF

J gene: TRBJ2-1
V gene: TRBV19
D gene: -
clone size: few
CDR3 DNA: TGTGCCAGTAGTATAGATAGAGTCGGTGAGCAGTTCTTC
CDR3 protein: CASSIDRVGEQFF

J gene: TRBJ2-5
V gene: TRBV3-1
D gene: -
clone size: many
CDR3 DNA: TGTGCCAGCAGCCGAATGGCAGGGCACCAAGAGACCCAGTACTTC
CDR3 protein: CASSRMAGHQETQYF

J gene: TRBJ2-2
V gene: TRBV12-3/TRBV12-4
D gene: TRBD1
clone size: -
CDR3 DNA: TGTGCCAGCAGCCAGGGGGCCCCCGGGGAGCTGTTTTTT
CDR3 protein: CASSQGAPGELFF

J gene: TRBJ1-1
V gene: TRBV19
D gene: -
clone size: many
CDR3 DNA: TGTGCCGTGTGGACGCATGGGGCTGAAGCTTTCTTT
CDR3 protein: CAVWTHGAEAFF

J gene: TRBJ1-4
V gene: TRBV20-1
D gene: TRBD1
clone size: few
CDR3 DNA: TGCAGTGCTGTTGCCGGGACAGTTGGAGAAAAACTGTTTTTT
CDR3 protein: CSAVAGTVGEKLFF

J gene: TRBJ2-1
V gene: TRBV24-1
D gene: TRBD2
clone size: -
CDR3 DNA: TGTGCCACCAGTGATGCTAGCGGGGGGGCTTTCAATGAGCAGTTCTTC
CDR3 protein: CATSDASGGAFNEQFF

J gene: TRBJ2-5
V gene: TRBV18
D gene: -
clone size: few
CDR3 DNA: TGTGCCAGCTCACCGGGACGTACAGAAGAGACCCAGTACTTC
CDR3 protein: CASSPGRTEETQYF

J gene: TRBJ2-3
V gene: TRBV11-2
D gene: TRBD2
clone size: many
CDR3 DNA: TGTGCCAACAGCTTAAACGGACTAGCGGGGGGGCACACAGATACGCAGTATTTT
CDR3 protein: CANSLNGLAGGHTDTQYF

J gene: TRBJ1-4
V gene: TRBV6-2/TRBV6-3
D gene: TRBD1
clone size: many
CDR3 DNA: TGTGCCAGCAGTTACAGAGGGGGCGATGAAAAACTGTTTTTT
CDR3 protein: CASSYRGGDEKLFF

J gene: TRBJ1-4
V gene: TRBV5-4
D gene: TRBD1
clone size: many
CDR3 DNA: TGTGCCAGCAGCATCCGGGACAGCCGTGAAAAACTGTTTTTT
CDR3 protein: CASSIRDSREKLFF

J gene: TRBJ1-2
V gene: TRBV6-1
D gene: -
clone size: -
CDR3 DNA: TGTGCCAGCAGTCCCGGAACTTATGGCTACACCTTC
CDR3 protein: CASSPGTYGYTF

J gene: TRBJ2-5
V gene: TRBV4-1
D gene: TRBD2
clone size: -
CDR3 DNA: TGTGCCAGCAGCCCAGGCGGGAGGGGGGGCGGAGAGACCCAGTACTTC
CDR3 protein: CASSPGGRGGGETQYF

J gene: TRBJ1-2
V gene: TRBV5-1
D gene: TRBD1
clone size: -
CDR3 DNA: TGCGCCAGCAGCCAAGACGAAAGGACAGGGTTGGAAGGCTACACCTTC
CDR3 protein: CASSQDERTGLEGYTF

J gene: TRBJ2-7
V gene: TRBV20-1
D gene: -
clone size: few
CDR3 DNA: TGCAGTGCTAGACAGGGGACCTACGAGCAGTACTTC
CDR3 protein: CSARQGTYEQYF

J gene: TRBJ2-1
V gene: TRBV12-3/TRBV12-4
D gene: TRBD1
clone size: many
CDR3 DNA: TGTGCCAGCAGCCAGGGACAGGGGGTGCGGAATGAGCAGTTCTTC
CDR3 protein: CASSQGQGVRNEQFF

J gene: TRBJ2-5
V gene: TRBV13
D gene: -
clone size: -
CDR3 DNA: TGTGCCAGCAGCTCCCTGGTCATCGGGGAAGAGACCCAGTACTTC
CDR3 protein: CASSSLVIGEETQYF

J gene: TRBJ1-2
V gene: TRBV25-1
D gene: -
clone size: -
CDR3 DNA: TGTGCCAGCACGGGGGTTTATGGCTACACCTTC
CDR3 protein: CASTGVYGYTF

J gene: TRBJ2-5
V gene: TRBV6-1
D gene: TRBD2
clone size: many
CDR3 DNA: TGTGCCAGCAGCGTCCCGGGACTAGCGGGGCAAGAGACCCAGTACTTC
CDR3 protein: CASSVPGLAGQETQYF

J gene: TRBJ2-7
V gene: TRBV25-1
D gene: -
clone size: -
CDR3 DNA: TGTGCCATCAATCGGGACACTTCCTACGAGCAGTACTTC
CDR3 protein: CAINRDTSYEQYF